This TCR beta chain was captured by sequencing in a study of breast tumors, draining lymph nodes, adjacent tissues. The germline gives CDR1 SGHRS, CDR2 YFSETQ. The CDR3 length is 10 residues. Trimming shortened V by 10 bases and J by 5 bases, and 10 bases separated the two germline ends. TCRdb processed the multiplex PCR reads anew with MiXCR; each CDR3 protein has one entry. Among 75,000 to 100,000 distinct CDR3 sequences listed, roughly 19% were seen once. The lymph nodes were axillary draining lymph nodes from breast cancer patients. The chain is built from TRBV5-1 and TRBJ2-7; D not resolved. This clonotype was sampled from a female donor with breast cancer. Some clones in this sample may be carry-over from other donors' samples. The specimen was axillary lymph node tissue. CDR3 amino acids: CAPPRDEQYF. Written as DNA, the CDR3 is TGCGCCCCCCCCCGGGACGAGCAGTACTTC. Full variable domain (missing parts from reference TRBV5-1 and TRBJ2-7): KAGVTQTPRYLIKTRGQQVTLSCSPISGHRSVSWYQQTPGQGLQFLFEYFSETQRNKGNFPGRFSGRQFSNSRSEMNVSTLELGDSALYLCAPPRDEQYFGPGTRLTVT.